These 6 T cell receptor beta chains were sequenced from one sample in a study of cytomegalovirus exposure and HLA in healthy donors (dated by TCRdb to between 2016 and 2019). Libraries were built with the immunoSEQ multiplex PCR assay. For the multiplex PCR, a mixture combining 60 forward primers for TCR Vbeta segments and 13 reverse primers for TCR Jbeta segments was used. The immuneACCESS repertoire file appears here via TCRdb, limited to in-frame rearrangements. These files lack a portion of the clones; in checked studies, under half of the deficit traces to unresolved V genes, and the cause of the others is not known. The sample table contains under 100,000 clones; only one count was recorded for around 70% of them. The ten largest clones take up about 15% of the sample. Sequencing was done on a sample of PBMCs. Receptors originate from a woman aged 45 to 65 in good health and CMV-seropositive.

V gene TRBV28 combines with J gene TRBJ2-7; no definite D call. Trimming left V 5 bases short and J 4 bases short, with 6 bases between. Germline CDR1 is MDHEN and CDR2 is SYDVKM. The CDR3 is 11 amino acids. The CDR3 loop reads CASSPNYEQYF. The CDR3 DNA follows: TGTGCCAGCAGTCCAAATTACGAGCAGTACTTC.

The chain is built from TRBV2 and TRBJ1-2; tentatively, D is TRBD1 (6 bases). The CDR3 sequence is 15 residues long. Germline V gene sequence: CDR1 SNHLY, CDR2 FYNNEI. V was trimmed by 6 bases and J by 4 bases, leaving 18 bases between them. CDR3 DNA sequence: TGTGCCAGCAGAATGGGGACCGGGACATTCTATGGCTACACCTTC. It is translated as CASRMGTGTFYGYTF.

This chain connects TRBV11-2 to TRBJ2-7, with TRBD2 matching over 8 bases. This CDR3 has 14 residues. Trimming cost V 5 bases and J 7 bases; bases outside gene matches: 10. Germline loops: CDR1 SGHAT, CDR2 FQNNGV. In DNA form, the CDR3 reads TGTGCCAGCAGCCTTCGAGCGGGAGCGAGGGAGCAGTACTTC. Translating gives CASSLRAGAREQYF.

This clone was detected a few times. Here the CDR3 DNA reads TGCGCCAGCAGAGAATCCGGGAGCTCCTACAATGAGCAGTTCTTC. Encoded protein: CASRESGSSYNEQFF. The J gene is TRBJ2-1, the V gene TRBV10-2, with D possibly being TRBD2 (6 bases). This CDR3 is built from 15 residues. From germline, CDR1 is WSHSY and CDR2 SAAADI. V was pared by 6 bases and J by 0 bases, with 12 bases between.

The chain has TRBV6-4 and TRBJ2-2; D gene unclear. The V end lost 6 bases, the J end lost 4 bases, and 12 bases lay between the germline ends. Germline loops: CDR1 MRHNA, CDR2 SNTAGT. This CDR3 has 14 amino acids. CDR3 nucleotides: TGTGCCAGCAGGCGAACGGTCTCCACCGGGGAGCTGTTTTTT. Translating it yields CASRRTVSTGELFF.

This clone came up many times. The chain carries TRBV4-1 and TRBJ2-7, with D perhaps TRBD1 (6 bases). From germline, CDR1 is MGHRA and CDR2 YSYEKL. V was shortened by 2 bases and J by 3 bases, with 14 bases between the two germline ends. The CDR3 spans 15 residues. CDR3 DNA sequence: TGCGCCAGCAGCCAAAGCACGAGGGGGAGCTACGAGCAGTACTTC. Translating gives CASSQSTRGSYEQYF.